The sequence of this T cell receptor (beta chain) was determined in a study of early T cells in non-severe SARS-CoV-2 infection. On the study more broadly: Chains from this unsorted whole-blood bulk RNA could not be paired.

This clonotype was seen at least ten times. Individual cDNA molecules were tagged with unique molecular identifiers. TCRdb re-analysed the 5' RACE reads in MiXCR, keeping a single row per CDR3 protein. The sample has 60,000 to 70,000 distinct CDR3 sequences, around 4.7% seen once. This CDR3 is 16 amino acids long. From germline, CDR1 is SGHRS and CDR2 YFSETQ. V was clipped by 5 bases and J by 1 base; unmatched bases: 5. The sequence was collected from an adult who was a healthcare worker with PCR-confirmed SARS-CoV-2 infection or an uninfected control (not recorded which). The V and J genes are TRBV5-1 and TRBJ2-2; the match to TRBD2 covers 10 bases. The sample comprised whole blood. The CDR3: CASSSTSGMNTGELFF. The CDR3 DNA reads as TGCGCCAGCAGTTCTACTAGCGGGATGAACACCGGGGAGCTGTTTTTT. Combining the CDR3 with reference TRBV5-1 and TRBJ2-2 gives the whole variable domain KAGVTQTPRYLIKTRGQQVTLSCSPISGHRSVSWYQQTPGQGLQFLFEYFSETQRNKGNFPGRFSGRQFSNSRSEMNVSTLELGDSALYLCASSSTSGMNTGELFFGEGSRLTVL.